One and the same sample provided the 19 T cell receptor beta chains below, sequenced in a study of CD8+CD57+ T cells in acquired aplastic anemia. Patients who underwent sequencing had shown CD8+CD57+ cell expansion by flow cytometry. According to the study, genomic DNA was the template for TCR beta VDJ and CDR3 profiling. In TCRdb, the reads were re-called with MiXCR into one record per CDR3 protein. In the table there are some 170,000 distinct CDR3 sequences, more than 45% of which are singletons. Sequenced input: sorted CD4+, CD8+, or CD8+CD57+ T cells (not recorded which) from PBMCs. The receptors come from a human donor with aplastic anemia.

This clonotype was recorded a few times. A much larger clone lies one base from this, so it may be a read error. This chain joins TRBV12-3 or TRBV12-4 and TRBJ1-2; 7 bases are shared with TRBD1. The V and J ends lost 4 bases and 5 bases, in that order; junction bases with no gene match: 4. The CDR3 has 13 amino acids. The CDR3 nucleotides are TGTGCCAGCAGTTCGACAGGGAGGTATGGCTACACCTTC. Translation gives CASSSTGRYGYTF.

This clonotype was counted ten times or more. The V call is TRBV9, the J call TRBJ2-7; D call uncertain. Germline CDR1 SGDLS, CDR2 YYNGEE. V was cut by 3 bases and J by 5 bases, with 15 bases left in between. The CDR3 has 14 amino acids. CDR3 sequence reads: CASSAGRSIHEQYF. The CDR3 coding sequence is TGTGCCAGCAGCGCAGGACGGAGCATCCACGAGCAGTACTTC.

The chain is built from TRBV7-8 and TRBJ2-5; 15 positions agree with TRBD2. Germline loops: CDR1 SGHVS, CDR2 FQNEAQ. This CDR3 region has 16 residues. The V segment lost 5 bases and the J segment 4 bases; nucleotides outside the gene matches: 5. Here the CDR3 DNA reads TGTGCCAGCAGCCGGACTAGCGGGGGGGCATCAGAGACCCAGTACTTC. Residues: CASSRTSGGASETQYF. Based on the CDR3 plus reference TRBV7-8 and TRBJ2-5, the full variable domain is GAGVSQSPRYKVAKRGQDVALRCDPISGHVSLFWYQQALGQGPEFLTYFQNEAQLDKSGLPSDRFFAERPEGSVSTLKIQRTQQEDSAVYLCASSRTSGGASETQYFGPGTRLLVL.

The chain is built from TRBV7-2 and TRBJ1-4, with TRBD1 matching 9 bases. Trimming removed 2 bases from V and 5 bases from J; junction bases left unmatched: 3. Germline loops: CDR1 SGHTA, CDR2 FQGNSA. The CDR3 totals 15 residues. CDR3 bases: TGTGCCAGCAGCTTAACAGACAGGGGGAATGAAAAACTGTTTTTT. It encodes CASSLTDRGNEKLFF.

The rearrangement uses TRBV2 and TRBJ1-6; tentatively, D is TRBD1 (6 bases). CDR1 is SNHLY and CDR2 is FYNNEI in the germline V gene. Between the trimmed V and J ends, which lost 4 bases and 6 bases, there was a span of 10 bases. The CDR3 runs 14 residues. CDR3 nucleotides: TGTGCCAGCAGTGTTTCAGGGGTTAATTCACCCCTCCACTTT. Protein sequence: CASSVSGVNSPLHF.

This chain connects TRBV25-1 to TRBJ2-1; TRBD2 matches at 12 bases. Germline assignment: CDR1 MGHDK and CDR2 SYGVNS. J gave up 14 bases and V 5 bases, and 13 bases lay outside the gene matches. The CDR3 loop spans 15 amino acids. CDR3 sequence: CASSPRLAGAGQKFF. In DNA, the CDR3 is TGTGCCAGCAGTCCTCGACTAGCGGGGGCGGGACAGAAGTTCTTC.

The gene calls are TRBV7-7 and TRBJ2-3; D could derive from TRBD1 or TRBD2 (5 bases each). The CDR3 spans 13 residues. Trimming cost V 5 bases and J 3 bases, with 9 bases left between them. Germline V gives CDR1 SSHAT, CDR2 FNYEAQ (reference sequence). CDR3: CASSKGPTDTQYF. The CDR3 nucleotides read TGTGCCAGCAGCAAGGGACCTACAGATACGCAGTATTTT. The full variable domain, rest sourced from reference TRBV7-7 and TRBJ2-3, is GAGVSQSPRYKVTKRGQDVTLRCDPISSHATLYWYQQALGQGPEFLTYFNYEAQPDKSGLPSDRFSAERPEGSISTLTIQRTEQRDSAMYRCASSKGPTDTQYFGPGTRLTVL.

This clonotype was seen only a few times. The chain employs TRBV18 and TRBJ1-1, with D possibly matching TRBD1 (6 bases). CDR1 and CDR2 from the germline V gene are KGHSH and LQKENI. Trimming stripped 6 bases from V and 7 bases from J, with 15 bases between. There are 13 residues in the CDR3. The CDR3 reads CASSRGQPNEAFF. The CDR3 DNA reads TGTGCCAGCTCCAGAGGACAGCCCAATGAAGCTTTCTTT. The full variable domain, completed using reference TRBV18 and TRBJ1-1, is NAGVMQNPRHLVRRRGQEARLRCSPMKGHSHVYWYRQLPEEGLKFMVYLQKENIIDESGMPKERFSAEFPKEGPSILRIQQVVRGDSAAYFCASSRGQPNEAFFGQGTRLTVV.

This clonotype was observed many times. This chain connects TRBV7-3 to TRBJ1-3, with unresolved D. Germline V gives CDR1 SGHTA, CDR2 FQGTGA. This CDR3 contains 13 residues. V lost 5 bases and J 7 bases, leaving 12 bases between the germline ends. CDR3 residues: CASSLGPGNTIYF. In nucleotides, the CDR3 is TGTGCCAGCAGCCTGGGCCCGGGGAACACCATATATTTT.

This clonotype was detected many times. J is TRBJ2-7 and V is TRBV3-1; D gene uncertain. The CDR3 is made up of 15 amino acids. Trimming pared 1 base from V and 7 bases from J, leaving 17 bases between. Per germline, CDR1 LGHDT and CDR2 YNNKEL (reference sequence). CDR3 sequence: CASSQGRQSLGEQYF. The CDR3 DNA sequence: TGTGCCAGCAGCCAAGGGCGGCAGTCCCTCGGGGAGCAGTACTTC.

This clonotype was found many times. The V gene is TRBV9, the J gene TRBJ1-6; no firm D call. The germline gives CDR1 SGDLS, CDR2 YYNGEE. CDR3 length: 14 residues. The germline V and J ends were trimmed by 0 bases and 5 bases, with 6 bases remaining between them. The CDR3 nucleotides read TGTGCCAGCAGCGTAGCGAGCAATAATTCACCCCTCCACTTT. It specifies CASSVASNNSPLHF.

The genes are TRBV20-1 and TRBJ2-7, with TRBD2 identical over 11 bases. V was clipped by 1 base and J by 7 bases; unmatched bases: 6. This CDR3 is 14 amino acids long. The germline CDR1 and CDR2 sequences are DFQATT and SNEGSKA (reference sequence). In nucleotides, the CDR3 is TGCAGTGCTAGAGTAGCGGGAGGGTTTGGGGAGCAGTACTTC. Protein: CSARVAGGFGEQYF.

The rearrangement links TRBV12-5 to TRBJ1-1; the D gene is possibly TRBD1 (6 bases). Trimming pared 0 bases from V and 5 bases from J, leaving 22 bases between. This CDR3 has 18 residues. The germline V gene encodes CDR1 LGHNT and CDR2 FRNRAP. The CDR3 nucleotides are TGTGCTAGTGGTTTGGTACAACTCCGGGCGGGGGCGGATACTGAAGCTTTCTTT. Its protein is CASGLVQLRAGADTEAFF.

V and J are TRBV15 and TRBJ1-5; the D gene is possibly TRBD1 (6 bases). Trimming removed 11 bases at V and 4 bases at J, with 18 bases between. The CDR3 is 14 amino acids. Per the germline V gene, CDR1 is LNHNV and CDR2 is YYDKDF (reference sequence). The CDR3 coding sequence is TGTGCCTCTTCCGGACAGAATGTTAATCAGCCCCAGCATTTT. It translates to CASSGQNVNQPQHF. The whole variable domain, filled in from reference TRBV15 and TRBJ1-5, reads DAMVIQNPRYQVTQFGKPVTLSCSQTLNHNVMYWYQQKSSQAPKLLFHYYDKDFNNEADTPDNFQSRRPNTSFCFLDIRSPGLGDTAMYLCASSGQNVNQPQHFGDGTRLSIL.

Comments on this clonotype: This may arise from a read error, as a much more abundant clone is one base away. The chain combines TRBV14 with TRBJ2-7; 7 bases align to TRBD2. J was trimmed by 3 bases and V by 4 bases; bases with no gene match: 3. The germline V gene encodes CDR1 SGHDN and CDR2 FVKESK. The CDR3 contains 13 residues. The CDR3 region has the DNA TGTGCCAGCAGCCTTGCTAGCGGCTACGAGCAGTACTTC. Translating it yields CASSLASGYEQYF.

This clonotype was detected a few times. With a much larger clone just one base away, this may be a read error. The rearrangement links TRBV10-3 to TRBJ1-3; D remains unclear. CDR3 length: 16 amino acids. V lost 4 bases and J 0 bases, leaving 13 bases between the germline ends. The germline gives CDR1 ENHRY, CDR2 SYGVKD. The CDR3 DNA sequence: TGTGCCATCAGTGTGTCGGTAGGGAACTCTGGAAACACCATATATTTT. Translating gives CAISVSVGNSGNTIYF.

J is TRBJ2-2 and V is TRBV7-2, with D unresolved. CDR3 length: 15 amino acids. Germline assignment: CDR1 SGHTA and CDR2 FQGNSA. V lost 5 bases and J 4 bases, leaving 14 bases between the germline ends. The CDR3 protein is CASSQGAWGTGELFF. The CDR3 DNA is TGTGCCAGCAGCCAAGGCGCCTGGGGCACCGGGGAGCTGTTTTTT. The variable domain in full, completed from reference TRBV7-2 and TRBJ2-2, reads GAGVSQSPSNKVTEKGKDVELRCDPISGHTALYWYRQSLGQGLEFLIYFQGNSAPDKSGLPSDRFSAERTGGSVSTLTIQRTQQEDSAVYLCASSQGAWGTGELFFGEGSRLTVL.

The rearrangement links TRBV20-1 to TRBJ2-5, with 7 bases identical to TRBD2. CDR3 length equals 15 residues. V trimming: 6 bases; J trimming: 3 bases; junction bases outside the gene matches: 13. From germline, CDR1 is DFQATT and CDR2 SNEGSKA (reference sequence). The CDR3 region is CSAPLGGSEEETQYF. CDR3 sequence (DNA): TGCAGTGCGCCGCTAGGCGGGAGCGAGGAAGAGACCCAGTACTTC.

The chain couples TRBV10-1 to TRBJ1-1, with 7 bases identical to TRBD1. V shed 5 bases and J 0 bases; nucleotides not matched to a gene: 6. The CDR3 has 15 amino acids. Germline V gene data show CDR1 as WNHNN and CDR2 as SYGVQD (reference sequence). Here the CDR3 reads CASSPKTGMNTEAFF. As DNA, the CDR3 is TGCGCCAGCAGTCCTAAGACAGGGATGAACACTGAAGCTTTCTTT.